Shown below are 23 T cell receptor beta chains from a single sample sequenced in a study of post-analysis software for immune sequencing data. Their target antigens are unknown. Study-wide findings and caveats: TRBV segments more frequent in patients than in controls numbered a few and included TRBV5-6, TRBV5-1 and TRBV20-1.

Presence of unique molecular identifiers characterized the TCR beta cDNA libraries. TCRdb ran MiXCR on the PCR reads and lists one entry per CDR3 protein. Of 400,000 to 500,000 distinct CDR3 sequences listed, approximately 37% were seen once; the top ten hold 7.5% to 8.5%. The source material was blood. Source of these receptors: a girl aged 2-9 years with multiple sclerosis.

This clonotype came up a few times. The rearrangement uses TRBV4-1 and TRBJ2-2; D might be TRBD2 (6 bases). The CDR3 sequence is 17 residues long. Between the trimmed V and J ends, which lost 3 bases and 6 bases, there was a span of 20 bases. Germline V gene lookup returns CDR1 MGHRA and CDR2 YSYEKL. The CDR3 nucleotides are TGCGCCAGCAGCCAGACGGCGGGGAAGCGACGAGCCGGGGAGCTGTTTTTT. Translating it yields CASSQTAGKRRAGELFF.

The chain is built from TRBV28 and TRBJ2-1, with 13 nucleotides matching TRBD2. This CDR3 has 22 residues. Germline lookup yields CDR1 MDHEN and CDR2 SYDVKM. Trimming at V came to 2 bases and at J to 0 bases, leaving 16 bases not matched to a gene. The CDR3 is CASSLLPRLAGGLSSSYNEQFF. CDR3 in DNA: TGTGCCAGCAGTTTACTCCCTCGACTAGCGGGAGGACTTTCCAGCTCCTACAATGAGCAGTTCTTC.

This clonotype was seen a few times. This chain links TRBV6-5 with TRBJ1-6; D is possibly TRBD1 (6 bases). The CDR3 is 15 residues long. Germline CDR1 and CDR2: MNHEY and SVGAGI. Deletions cut 4 bases from V and 10 bases from J, with 17 bases between. The CDR3 DNA reads TGTGCCAGCAGTTCCAGTAGGGGGGCGGGATCACCCCTCCACTTT. Amino acids: CASSSSRGAGSPLHF.

This clonotype was seen more than once but under ten times. V is TRBV6-1 and J is TRBJ2-7, with 10 bases aligning to TRBD2. The CDR3 extends over 15 amino acids. CDR1 MNHNS and CDR2 SASEGT come from the germline V gene. V gave up 5 bases and J gave up 5 bases; unmatched junction bases: 9. The CDR3 region has the DNA TGTGCCAGCAGTTCGGGCCTAGCGGGGGTCGACGAGCAGTACTTC. Protein: CASSSGLAGVDEQYF.

The chain has TRBV7-2 and TRBJ2-1, with D maybe TRBD2 (5 bases). Trimming removed 5 bases at V and 7 bases at J, with 15 bases between. This CDR3 is 14 amino acids long. Germline CDR1 reads SGHTA; CDR2 reads FQGNSA. The CDR3 spells CASSPSRTSNEQFF. The CDR3 DNA sequence: TGTGCCAGCAGCCCCTCACGGACTTCTAATGAGCAGTTCTTC.

This chain joins TRBV12-3 or TRBV12-4 and TRBJ2-7; tentative D call: TRBD2 (5 bases). The CDR3 consists of 13 residues. V lost 5 bases to trimming and J lost 6 bases, with 14 bases between them. The CDR3 nucleotides read TGTGCCAGCAGTCTCACGGGAAATCTCGAGCAGTACTTC. Protein product: CASSLTGNLEQYF.

The J gene is TRBJ2-5, the V gene TRBV5-1, with D unresolved. Germline V CDR1 and CDR2: SGHRS, YFSETQ. The CDR3 has 13 residues. Trimming stripped 1 base from V and 11 bases from J, with 15 bases between. In nucleotides, the CDR3 is TGCGCCAGCAGCTTGTTTGTGCGCAATGAGCAGTACTTC. Its translation is CASSLFVRNEQYF.

This clonotype has only one observation. This chain connects TRBV20-1 to TRBJ2-1, with TRBD2 matching over 8 bases. Germline V CDR1 and CDR2: DFQATT, SNEGSKA (reference sequence). Unmatched junction bases numbered 9, after V lost 3 bases and J lost 8 bases. This CDR3 contains 14 residues. Written as DNA, the CDR3 is TGCAGTGCTAGGAAAGCGGGGGAGCTTTATGAGCAGTTCTTC. Translating it yields CSARKAGELYEQFF.

This chain uses TRBV7-3 with TRBJ2-5; 7 bases match TRBD2. The better agreement between TRBJ2-7 and the DNA end casts doubt on the J call. CDR3 length: 13 amino acids. CDR1 and CDR2 from the germline V gene are SGHTA and FQGTGA. CDR3 region: CASSLGGGDEQYF. The CDR3 coding sequence is TGTGCCAGCAGCTTAGGGGGGGGGGACGAGCAGTACTTC.

The rearrangement links TRBV7-8 to TRBJ2-3; no firm D call. The CDR3 runs 13 residues. V lost 4 bases and J lost 7, with 12 bases in between. CDR1 is SGHVS, CDR2 FQNEAQ, per germline. CDR3 bases: TGTGCCAGCAGCTATGATAGAACGAATACGCAGTATTTT. It codes for CASSYDRTNTQYF.

V usage is TRBV20-1 and J usage is TRBJ2-5; D might be TRBD1 (5 bases). The CDR3 is 12 residues long. The germline gives CDR1 DFQATT, CDR2 SNEGSKA (reference sequence). The CDR3 protein is CSLRAVEETQYF. In nucleotides, the CDR3 is TGCAGCCTCAGGGCTGTGGAAGAGACCCAGTACTTC.

The chain has TRBV29-1 and TRBJ2-1; the D gene could be TRBD1 or TRBD2 (5 bases each). V was clipped by 4 bases and J by 7 bases, with 17 bases between them. CDR1 and CDR2 (germline): SQVTM, ANQGSEA. CDR3 size: 14 residues. CDR3 residues: CSVAAWGFNNEQFF. As DNA, the CDR3 is TGCAGCGTTGCCGCTTGGGGGTTCAATAATGAGCAGTTCTTC.

The CDR3: CASSGEPPQPQHF. For the CDR3, the DNA is TGTGCCAGCAGTGGCGAGCCCCCTCAGCCCCAGCATTTT. The gene calls are TRBV6-1 and TRBJ1-5; D remains unclear. The length of the CDR3 is 13 residues. V lost 4 bases, J lost 6 bases, and 10 bases lay in between. Germline V gene sequence: CDR1 MNHNS, CDR2 SASEGT.

The V and J genes are TRBV6-5 and TRBJ1-2; D is ambiguous. Germline V gives CDR1 MNHEY, CDR2 SVGAGI. V gave up 1 base and J gave up 2 bases, with 5 bases separating them. The CDR3 spans 13 residues. The CDR3 is CASSYYPNYGYTF. In nucleotides, the CDR3 is TGTGCCAGCAGTTACTACCCGAACTATGGCTACACCTTC.

This clonotype has more than one count but fewer than ten. The chain is built from TRBV20-1 and TRBJ1-6, with D tentatively TRBD1 (6 bases). This CDR3 spans 15 amino acids. V was shortened by 3 bases and J by 9 bases, with 18 bases between the two germline ends. The germline V gene encodes CDR1 DFQATT and CDR2 SNEGSKA (reference sequence). The CDR3 sequence: CSASVGALTGSPLHF. The CDR3 DNA sequence: TGCAGTGCTAGCGTGGGGGCTTTAACAGGTTCACCCCTCCACTTT.

This clonotype was observed at least ten times. V usage is TRBV7-3 and J usage is TRBJ2-2; 7 bases fit TRBD1. The CDR3 sequence is 15 residues long. Germline V gives CDR1 SGHTA, CDR2 FQGTGA. The V and J ends lost 0 bases and 6 bases, in that order; junction bases with no gene match: 4. CDR3 protein: CASSLTTGLAGELFF. DNA of the CDR3: TGTGCCAGCAGCTTAACGACAGGGTTGGCCGGGGAGCTGTTTTTT.

The genes are TRBV28 and TRBJ2-7, with 9 bases lining up with TRBD1. The CDR3 sequence is 13 residues long. Germline assignment: CDR1 MDHEN and CDR2 SYDVKM. V dropped 6 bases and J dropped 5; count of bases not matched to a gene: 5. CDR3 amino acids: CASRDRGMNEQYF. CDR3 bases: TGTGCCAGCAGGGACAGGGGTATGAACGAGCAGTACTTC.

This chain connects TRBV5-1 to TRBJ2-7, with a weak D call TRBD1 (5 bases). Germline V gives CDR1 SGHRS, CDR2 YFSETQ. Trimming pared 3 bases from V and 3 bases from J, leaving 16 bases between. CDR3 length equals 15 residues. Here the CDR3 DNA reads TGCGCCAGCAGCTCCCCTTGGCAGGGTGGCTACGAGCAGTACTTC. Amino acid sequence: CASSSPWQGGYEQYF.

This rearrangement joins TRBV20-1 to TRBJ1-5, with a weak D call TRBD1 (5 bases). CDR3 size: 14 residues. Trimming removed 4 bases at V and 3 bases at J, with 13 bases between. The germline CDR1 and CDR2 sequences are DFQATT and SNEGSKA (reference sequence). The CDR3 sequence: CSANLGPINQPQHF. In DNA, the CDR3 is TGCAGTGCTAACCTGGGACCGATCAATCAGCCCCAGCATTTT.

V usage is TRBV4-2 and J usage is TRBJ2-1; D call uncertain. The germline CDR1 and CDR2 sequences are LGHNA and YNFKEQ. This CDR3 spans 14 amino acids. V was trimmed by 0 bases and J by 4 bases, leaving 7 bases between them. CDR3 coding DNA: TGTGCCAGCAGCCAAGAGGGAAGTTACAATGAGCAGTTCTTC. Its protein is CASSQEGSYNEQFF.

In this sample, this clonotype turned up a few times. The chain links TRBV20-1 to TRBJ2-7, with D unresolved. The CDR3 totals 14 residues. In germline, CDR1 is DFQATT, CDR2 SNEGSKA (reference sequence). Trimming cost V 3 bases and J 5 bases, with 17 bases left between them. As DNA, the CDR3 is TGCAGTGCTAGTATAAGTTCTCCCTTCCACGAGCAGTACTTC. Translating it yields CSASISSPFHEQYF.

The CDR3 spells CSAKRDGGYNEQFF. CDR3 nucleotides: TGCAGTGCTAAGCGGGATGGGGGGTACAATGAGCAGTTCTTC. The V gene is TRBV20-1, the J gene TRBJ2-1, with 7 positions matching TRBD2. V lost 4 bases to trimming and J lost 4 bases; unmatched junction nucleotides: 7. CDR3 length equals 14 residues. Looked up from germline, CDR1 is DFQATT and CDR2 is SNEGSKA (reference sequence).

The CDR3 region is CSASSGLAGPDTQYF. The DNA for the CDR3 is TGCAGTGCTAGCTCGGGACTAGCGGGTCCAGATACGCAGTATTTT. The gene calls are TRBV20-1 and TRBJ2-3; 12 bases match TRBD2. The CDR3 runs to 15 residues. The V segment lost 3 bases and the J segment 4 bases; nucleotides outside the gene matches: 5. Germline V lookup: CDR1 DFQATT, CDR2 SNEGSKA (reference sequence).